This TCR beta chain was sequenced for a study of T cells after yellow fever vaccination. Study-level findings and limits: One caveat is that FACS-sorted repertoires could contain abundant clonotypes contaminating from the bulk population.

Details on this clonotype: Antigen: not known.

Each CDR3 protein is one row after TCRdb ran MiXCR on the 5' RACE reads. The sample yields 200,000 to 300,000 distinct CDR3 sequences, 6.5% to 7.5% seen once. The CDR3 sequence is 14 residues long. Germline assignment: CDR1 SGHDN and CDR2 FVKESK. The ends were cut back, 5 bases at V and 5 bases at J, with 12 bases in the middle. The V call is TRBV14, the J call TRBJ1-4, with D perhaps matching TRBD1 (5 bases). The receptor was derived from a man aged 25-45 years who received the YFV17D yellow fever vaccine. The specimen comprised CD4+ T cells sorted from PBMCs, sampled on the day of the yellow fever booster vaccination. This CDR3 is CASSARQTNEKLFF. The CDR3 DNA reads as TGTGCCAGCAGCGCTCGACAGACGAATGAAAAACTGTTTTTT. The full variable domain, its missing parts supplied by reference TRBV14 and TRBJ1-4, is EAGVTQFPSHSVIEKGQTVTLRCDPISGHDNLYWYRRVMGKEIKFLLHFVKESKQDESGMPNNRFLAERTGGTYSTLKVQPAELEDSGVYFCASSARQTNEKLFFGSGTQLSVL.